Listed here are 18 T cell receptor beta chains from one sample, sequenced in a study of T cell changes during pregnancy in multiple sclerosis. The table came from immunoSEQ multiplex PCR; TCRdb's copy has only in-frame clones and leaves some out. The table includes about 86,000 clones, approximately 90% detected once. The sequences come from peripheral blood, collected in the first trimester of pregnancy. These receptors originate from a female donor in good health, enrolled as a control in a pregnancy study.

This chain uses TRBV7-2 with TRBJ1-5; D is uncertain. Germline values: CDR1 SGHTA, CDR2 FQGNSA. The V and J ends lost 6 bases and 7 bases respectively, with 13 bases between them. The CDR3 has 13 residues. This CDR3 reads CASRPMEGQPQHF. DNA of the CDR3: TGTGCCAGCAGACCTATGGAGGGCCAGCCCCAGCATTTT.

The chain is built from TRBV4-2 and TRBJ1-5; D is ambiguous. The V and J ends lost 0 bases and 3 bases respectively, with 12 bases between them. CDR3 length equals 16 residues. Per germline, CDR1 LGHNA and CDR2 YNFKEQ. This CDR3 reads CASSQEARITNQPQHF. The CDR3 DNA reads as TGTGCCAGCAGCCAAGAAGCCAGGATTACCAATCAGCCCCAGCATTTT.

The V gene is TRBV5-6, the J gene TRBJ1-5; no clear D gene. V dropped 2 bases and J dropped 8 bases, with 11 bases sitting between them. Germline V lookup: CDR1 SGHDT, CDR2 YYEEEE. The CDR3 is 13 residues long. The DNA for the CDR3 is TGTGCCAGCAGCTTAGGTCAGGTTAAGCCCCAGCATTTT. Its translation: CASSLGQVKPQHF.

The chain joins TRBV7-2 to TRBJ2-6; weak D call: TRBD1 (5 bases). Trimming cost V 0 bases and J 0 bases, with 9 bases left between them. Germline CDR1 SGHTA, CDR2 FQGNSA. This CDR3 region has 17 residues. The CDR3 nucleotides are TGTGCCAGCAGCTTAGCGCGAAGGGGCTCTGGGGCCAACGTCCTGACTTTC. This encodes CASSLARRGSGANVLTF.

V usage is TRBV5-4 and J usage is TRBJ2-1; 9 nucleotides align to TRBD1. V shed 4 bases, J shed 9 bases, and the junction held 14 bases outside the gene matches. Germline CDR1 is SGHNT and CDR2 is YYREEE (reference sequence). CDR3 length: 16 amino acids. The CDR3 is CASSQRTGVLWTEQFF. CDR3 nucleotides: TGTGCCAGCAGCCAGAGGACAGGGGTGCTCTGGACTGAGCAGTTCTTC.

The rearrangement joins TRBV4-3 to TRBJ1-6, with no clear D. The germline V gene has CDR1 LGHNA and CDR2 YSLEER. Trimming cost V 2 bases and J 7 bases, with 12 bases left between them. This CDR3 spans 15 amino acids. The CDR3 bases are TGCGCCAGCAGCCAACGGGGAGGCTTCAATTCACCCCTCCACTTT. Encoded protein: CASSQRGGFNSPLHF.

This chain connects TRBV2 to TRBJ2-2; perhaps TRBD1 as D (5 bases). CDR1 SNHLY and CDR2 FYNNEI come from the germline V gene. Trimming took 6 bases from V and 7 from J, leaving 12 bases between them. The CDR3 runs to 13 residues. As DNA, the CDR3 is TGTGCCAGCAGCGCTAGTGACAGCGGGGAGCTGTTTTTT. Encoded protein: CASSASDSGELFF.

The J gene is TRBJ1-2, the V gene TRBV4-2, with D possibly matching TRBD1 (5 bases). V dropped 0 bases and J dropped 4 bases, with 9 bases sitting between them. CDR1 is LGHNA and CDR2 is YNFKEQ in the germline V gene. This CDR3 is built from 14 residues. CDR3 protein: CASSQEARVYGYTF. The CDR3 nucleotides are TGTGCCAGCAGCCAAGAGGCCAGGGTCTATGGCTACACCTTC.

The chain uses TRBV4-1 and TRBJ1-6; a possible D gene is TRBD1 (5 bases). Trimming took 4 bases from V and 0 from J, leaving 10 bases between them. The CDR3 has 16 amino acids. The germline V gene encodes CDR1 MGHRA and CDR2 YSYEKL. The CDR3 nucleotides read TGCGCCAGCAGCCCGACAGAGAGCTCCTATAATTCACCCCTCCACTTT. It yields the protein CASSPTESSYNSPLHF.

The CDR3, as DNA: TGTGCCAGCAGCTTTCCTCAGGGTCACGAGCAGTACTTC. Its translation: CASSFPQGHEQYF. The chain carries TRBV5-6 and TRBJ2-7; a possible D gene is TRBD1 (5 bases). V was trimmed by 2 bases and J by 5 bases, leaving 11 bases between them. Germline V gene data show CDR1 as SGHDT and CDR2 as YYEEEE. There are 13 residues in the CDR3.

The rearrangement uses TRBV9 and TRBJ2-7, with D tentatively TRBD2 (5 bases). V was trimmed by 0 bases and J by 3 bases, leaving 13 bases between them. Germline-derived CDR1 and CDR2 are SGDLS and YYNGEE. The CDR3 length is 15 residues. CDR3 region: CASSVAPGEGYEQYF. The DNA for the CDR3 is TGTGCCAGCAGCGTAGCTCCCGGAGAGGGCTACGAGCAGTACTTC.

V is TRBV18 and J is TRBJ2-7; 10 bases line up with TRBD1. Germline V gene data show CDR1 as KGHSH and CDR2 as LQKENI. This CDR3 comprises 15 residues. Trimming took 0 bases from V and 4 from J; bases not matched to a gene: 3. The CDR3 reads CASSPPGQGLYEQYF. CDR3 nucleotide sequence: TGTGCCAGCTCACCACCGGGACAGGGGTTATACGAGCAGTACTTC.

Here the CDR3 reads CASREGQGGSYEQYF. CDR3 bases: TGTGCCAGCAGGGAAGGACAGGGAGGCTCCTACGAGCAGTACTTC. The V call is TRBV5-4, the J call TRBJ2-7; TRBD1 agrees at 8 bases. The CDR3 runs to 15 residues. Trimming took 5 bases from V and 0 from J; bases not matched to a gene: 7. CDR1 is SGHNT and CDR2 is YYREEE in the germline V gene (reference sequence).

The rearrangement links TRBV5-4 to TRBJ1-2, with D perhaps TRBD1 (6 bases). Trimming removed 5 bases from V and 8 bases from J, with 13 bases in between. CDR1 is SGHNT and CDR2 is YYREEE in the germline V gene (reference sequence). The CDR3 covers 12 residues. In DNA form, the CDR3 reads TGTGCCAGCAGATCAGGGGAACAGGGCTACACCTTC. It specifies CASRSGEQGYTF.

V is TRBV4-1 and J is TRBJ1-4, with 9 positions matching TRBD1. The CDR3 runs to 17 residues. CDR1 is MGHRA and CDR2 is YSYEKL in the germline V gene. Trimming removed 0 bases from V and 4 bases from J; junction bases left unmatched: 6. CDR3 nucleotides: TGCGCCAGCAGCCAAGAAACAGGGGGCACTCATAATGAAAAACTGTTTTTT. The encoded protein is CASSQETGGTHNEKLFF.

The chain joins TRBV11-2 to TRBJ2-6; D may be TRBD1 (6 bases). The V end was cut by 3 bases, the J end by 4 bases, with 7 bases between. There are 14 residues in the CDR3. Per the germline V gene, CDR1 is SGHAT and CDR2 is FQNNGV. The CDR3 protein is CASSLGAGANVLTF. The CDR3 DNA reads as TGTGCCAGCAGCTTGGGGGCAGGGGCCAACGTCCTGACTTTC. Drawing the rest from reference TRBV11-2 and TRBJ2-6, the complete variable domain is EAGVAQSPRYKIIEKRQSVAFWCNPISGHATLYWYQQILGQGPKLLIQFQNNGVVDDSQLPKDRFSAERLKGVDSTLKIQPAKLEDSAVYLCASSLGAGANVLTFGAGSRLTVL.

The chain couples TRBV6-4 to TRBJ2-1; 10 bases map to TRBD2. CDR1 is MRHNA, CDR2 SNTAGT, per germline. This CDR3 contains 18 residues. The V segment lost 1 base and the J segment 3 bases; nucleotides outside the gene matches: 9. The CDR3 spells CASSDCKTSGVYYNEQFF. CDR3 nucleotides: TGTGCCAGCAGTGACTGTAAAACTAGCGGGGTTTACTACAATGAGCAGTTCTTC.

The rearrangement uses TRBV7-9 and TRBJ1-6; 8 bases fit TRBD1. Germline V gives CDR1 SEHNR, CDR2 FQNEAQ (reference sequence). Trimming removed 0 bases from V and 10 bases from J; junction bases left unmatched: 5. This CDR3 has 15 residues. This CDR3 is CASSLADRERSPLHF. In DNA, the CDR3 is TGTGCCAGCAGCTTAGCGGACAGGGAGAGATCACCCCTCCACTTT.